This T cell receptor beta chain originates from a study of tumor-infiltrating lymphocytes in primary liver carcinoma. Study context: Cases comprised patients with primary liver carcinoma who received surgical resection. Tumor lesions were T1-T3 N0M0 and spanned about 4 to 11 cm.

Constant-region priming of approximately 500 ng total RNA yielded TCR beta cDNA. The TCR beta library was amplified through three nested multiplex PCR rounds in a modified ARM-PCR procedure. From the multiplex PCR reads, TCRdb called clonotypes with MiXCR, one entry per CDR3 protein. The sample yields about 320,000 distinct CDR3 sequences, 45% to 70% seen once. The researchers obtained blood RNA from unsorted whole blood and also extracted germline DNA. The patients carried chronic HBV infection and had received no treatment. Around 4 milliliters of peripheral blood were drawn presurgically. The receptor was derived from a woman aged 30 to 39 with primary liver carcinoma and hepatitis B virus infection. Material: peripheral blood.

The CDR3, as DNA: TGCGCCAGCAGCTTACCTTTAGCGGGGACTAGCACAGATACGCAGTATTTT. Its protein product is CASSLPLAGTSTDTQYF. The V gene is TRBV5-1, the J gene TRBJ2-3; 8 bases are a match to TRBD2. V dropped 2 bases and J dropped 0; count of bases not matched to a gene: 8. This CDR3 has 17 residues. The germline V gene encodes CDR1 SGHRS and CDR2 YFSETQ.